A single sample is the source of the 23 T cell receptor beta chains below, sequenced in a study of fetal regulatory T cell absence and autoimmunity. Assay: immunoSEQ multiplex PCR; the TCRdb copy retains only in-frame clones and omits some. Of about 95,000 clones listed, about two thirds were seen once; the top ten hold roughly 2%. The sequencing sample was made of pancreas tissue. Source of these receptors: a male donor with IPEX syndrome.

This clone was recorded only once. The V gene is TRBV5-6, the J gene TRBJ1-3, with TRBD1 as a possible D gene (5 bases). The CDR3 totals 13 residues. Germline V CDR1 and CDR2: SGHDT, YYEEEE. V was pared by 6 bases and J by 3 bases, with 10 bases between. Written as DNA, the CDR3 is TGTGCCAGCACCGTGGACATTGGAAACACCATATATTTT. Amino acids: CASTVDIGNTIYF.

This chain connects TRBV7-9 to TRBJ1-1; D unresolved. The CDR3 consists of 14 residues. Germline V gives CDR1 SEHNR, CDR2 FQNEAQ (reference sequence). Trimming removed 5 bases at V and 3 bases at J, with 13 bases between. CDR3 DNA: TGTGCCAGCAGCGCGGATCCGAGGGACACTGAAGCTTTCTTT. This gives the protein CASSADPRDTEAFF.

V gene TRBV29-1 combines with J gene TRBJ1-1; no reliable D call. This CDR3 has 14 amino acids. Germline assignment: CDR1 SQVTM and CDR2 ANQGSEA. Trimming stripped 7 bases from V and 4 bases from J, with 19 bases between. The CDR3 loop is CSAVPPGEATEAFF. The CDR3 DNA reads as TGCAGCGCTGTACCCCCCGGCGAGGCCACTGAAGCTTTCTTT.

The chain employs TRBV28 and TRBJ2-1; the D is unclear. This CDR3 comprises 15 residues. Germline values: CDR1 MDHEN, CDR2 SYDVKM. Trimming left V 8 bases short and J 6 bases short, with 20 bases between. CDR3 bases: TGTGCCAGCTCTGACCGGACCCGTTGGTTCAATGAGCAGTTCTTC. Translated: CASSDRTRWFNEQFF.

The CDR3 sequence is CASGLVSWEQYF. Here the CDR3 DNA reads TGTGCTAGTGGTTTGGTATCCTGGGAGCAGTACTTC. The V gene is TRBV12-5, the J gene TRBJ2-7; D gene unclear. With 0 bases removed from V and 7 bases from J, the gap between germline ends came to 7 bases. The CDR3 has 12 residues. Looked up from germline, CDR1 is LGHNT and CDR2 is FRNRAP.

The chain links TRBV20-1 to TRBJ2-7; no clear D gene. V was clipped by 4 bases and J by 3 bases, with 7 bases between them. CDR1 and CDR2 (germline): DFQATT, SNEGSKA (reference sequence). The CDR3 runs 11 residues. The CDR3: CSATRSYEQYF. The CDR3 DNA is TGCAGTGCTACTAGAAGCTACGAGCAGTACTTC.

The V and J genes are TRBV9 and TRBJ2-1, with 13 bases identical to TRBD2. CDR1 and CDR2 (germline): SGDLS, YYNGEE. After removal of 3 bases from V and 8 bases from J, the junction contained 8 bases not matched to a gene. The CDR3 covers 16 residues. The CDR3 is CASSGLAGGPVDEQFF. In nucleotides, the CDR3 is TGTGCCAGCAGCGGACTAGCGGGAGGCCCGGTAGATGAGCAGTTCTTC. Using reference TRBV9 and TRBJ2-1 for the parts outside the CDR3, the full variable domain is DSGVTQTPKHLITATGQRVTLRCSPRSGDLSVYWYQQSLDQGLQFLIQYYNGEERAKGNILERFSAQQFPDLHSELNLSSLELGDSALYFCASSGLAGGPVDEQFFGPGTRLTVL.

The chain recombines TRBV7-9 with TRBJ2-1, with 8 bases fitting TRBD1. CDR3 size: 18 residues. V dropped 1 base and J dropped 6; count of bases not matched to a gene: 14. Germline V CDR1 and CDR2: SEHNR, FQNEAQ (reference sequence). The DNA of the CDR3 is TGTGCCAGCAGCTTAGATGGGAGCAGGGGGCTAGGTGGCAATGAGCAGTTCTTC. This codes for CASSLDGSRGLGGNEQFF. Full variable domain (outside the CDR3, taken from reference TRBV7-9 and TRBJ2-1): DTGVSQNPRHKITKRGQNVTFRCDPISEHNRLYWYRQTLGQGPEFLTYFQNEAQLEKSRLLSDRFSAERPKGSFSTLEIQRTEQGDSAMYLCASSLDGSRGLGGNEQFFGPGTRLTVL.

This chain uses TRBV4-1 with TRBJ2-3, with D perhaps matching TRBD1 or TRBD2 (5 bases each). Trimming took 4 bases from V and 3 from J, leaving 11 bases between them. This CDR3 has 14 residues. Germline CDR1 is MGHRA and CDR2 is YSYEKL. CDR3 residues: CASSPEGWTDTQYF. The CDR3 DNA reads TGCGCCAGCAGCCCAGAGGGGTGGACAGATACGCAGTATTTT.

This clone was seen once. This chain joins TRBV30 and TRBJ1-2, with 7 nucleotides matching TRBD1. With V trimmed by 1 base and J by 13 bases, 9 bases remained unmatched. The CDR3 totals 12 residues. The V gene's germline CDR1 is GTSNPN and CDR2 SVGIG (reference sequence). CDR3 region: CAWSADPGGSTF. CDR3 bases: TGTGCCTGGAGTGCAGATCCAGGGGGATCCACCTTC.

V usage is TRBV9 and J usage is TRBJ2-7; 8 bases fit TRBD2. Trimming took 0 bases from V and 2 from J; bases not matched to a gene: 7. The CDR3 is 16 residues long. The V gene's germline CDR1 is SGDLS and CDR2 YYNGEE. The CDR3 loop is CASSVDPGGPPYEQYF. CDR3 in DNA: TGTGCCAGCAGCGTAGACCCGGGAGGGCCCCCCTACGAGCAGTACTTC.

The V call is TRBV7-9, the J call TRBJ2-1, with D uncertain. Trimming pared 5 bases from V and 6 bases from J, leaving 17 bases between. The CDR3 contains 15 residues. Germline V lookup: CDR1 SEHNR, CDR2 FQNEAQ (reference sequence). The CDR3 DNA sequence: TGTGCCAGCAGCCCCGTGTCTCGCCCGAGCAATGAGCAGTTCTTC. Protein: CASSPVSRPSNEQFF.

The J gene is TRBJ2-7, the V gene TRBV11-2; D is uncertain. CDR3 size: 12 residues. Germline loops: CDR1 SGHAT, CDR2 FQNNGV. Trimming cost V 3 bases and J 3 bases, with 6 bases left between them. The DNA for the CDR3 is TGTGCCAGCAGCTTGACAAACTACGAGCAGTACTTC. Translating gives CASSLTNYEQYF.

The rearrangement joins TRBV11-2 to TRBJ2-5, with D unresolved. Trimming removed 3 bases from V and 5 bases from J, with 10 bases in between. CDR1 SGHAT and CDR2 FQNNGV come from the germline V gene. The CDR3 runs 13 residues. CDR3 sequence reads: CASSLVGLETQYF. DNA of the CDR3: TGTGCCAGCAGCTTGGTCGGCCTGGAGACCCAGTACTTC.

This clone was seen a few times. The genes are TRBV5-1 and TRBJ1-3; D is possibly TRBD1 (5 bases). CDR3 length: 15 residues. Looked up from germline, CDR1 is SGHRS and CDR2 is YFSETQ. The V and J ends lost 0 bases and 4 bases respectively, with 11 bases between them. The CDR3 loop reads CASSLGSGAGNTIYF. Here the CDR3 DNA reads TGCGCCAGCAGCTTGGGGTCCGGGGCCGGAAACACCATATATTTT.

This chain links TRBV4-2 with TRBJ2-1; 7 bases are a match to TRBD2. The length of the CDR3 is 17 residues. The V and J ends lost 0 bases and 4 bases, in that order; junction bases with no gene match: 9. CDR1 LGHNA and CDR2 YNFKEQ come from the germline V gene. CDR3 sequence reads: CASSQDKRRGKYNEQFF. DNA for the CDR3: TGTGCCAGCAGCCAAGATAAGAGGCGGGGGAAGTACAATGAGCAGTTCTTC.

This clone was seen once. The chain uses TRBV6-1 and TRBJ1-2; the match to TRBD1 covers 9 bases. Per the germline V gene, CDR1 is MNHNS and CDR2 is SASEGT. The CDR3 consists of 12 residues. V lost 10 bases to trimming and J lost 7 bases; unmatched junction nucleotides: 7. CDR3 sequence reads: CAIWDRASGYTF. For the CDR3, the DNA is TGTGCCATCTGGGACAGGGCTAGTGGCTACACCTTC.

This CDR3 is CASSLGLAGGHEQFF. CDR3 sequence (DNA): TGTGCCAGCAGCCTTGGACTAGCGGGGGGGCATGAGCAGTTCTTC. The V gene is TRBV13, the J gene TRBJ2-1; 15 positions match TRBD2. This CDR3 is built from 15 residues. With 5 bases clipped from V and 8 bases from J, the junction kept 4 bases outside the gene matches. Germline CDR1 is PRHDT and CDR2 is FYEKMQ (reference sequence). Full variable domain (missing parts from reference TRBV13 and TRBJ2-1): AAGVIQSPRHLIKEKRETATLKCYPIPRHDTVYWYQQGPGQDPQFLISFYEKMQSDKGSIPDRFSAQQFSDYHSELNMSSLELGDSALYFCASSLGLAGGHEQFFGPGTRLTVL.

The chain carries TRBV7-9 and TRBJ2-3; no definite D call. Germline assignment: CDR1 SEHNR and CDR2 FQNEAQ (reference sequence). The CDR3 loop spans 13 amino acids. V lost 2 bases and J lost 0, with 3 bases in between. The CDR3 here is CASSLPSTDTQYF. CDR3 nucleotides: TGTGCCAGCAGCTTACCTAGCACAGATACGCAGTATTTT.

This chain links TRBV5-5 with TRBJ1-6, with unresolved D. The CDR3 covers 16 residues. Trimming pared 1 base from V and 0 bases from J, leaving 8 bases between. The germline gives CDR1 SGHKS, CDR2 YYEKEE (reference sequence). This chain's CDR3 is CASSLLGSSYNSPLHF. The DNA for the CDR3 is TGTGCCAGCAGCTTGCTAGGGAGCTCCTATAATTCACCCCTCCACTTT.

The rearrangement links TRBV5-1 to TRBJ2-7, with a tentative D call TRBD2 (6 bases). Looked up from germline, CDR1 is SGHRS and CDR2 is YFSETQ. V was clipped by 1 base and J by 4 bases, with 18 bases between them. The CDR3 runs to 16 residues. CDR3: CASSLSVGSGGYEQYF. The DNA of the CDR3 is TGCGCCAGCAGCTTGTCCGTCGGTAGCGGCGGATACGAGCAGTACTTC.

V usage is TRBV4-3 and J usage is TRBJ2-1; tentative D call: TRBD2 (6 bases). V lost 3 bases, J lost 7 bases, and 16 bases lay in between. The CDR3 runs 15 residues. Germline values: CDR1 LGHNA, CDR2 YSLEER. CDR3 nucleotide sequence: TGCGCCAGCAGCCAGGGGACTTTAAGGGGAAATGAGCAGTTCTTC. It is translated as CASSQGTLRGNEQFF.

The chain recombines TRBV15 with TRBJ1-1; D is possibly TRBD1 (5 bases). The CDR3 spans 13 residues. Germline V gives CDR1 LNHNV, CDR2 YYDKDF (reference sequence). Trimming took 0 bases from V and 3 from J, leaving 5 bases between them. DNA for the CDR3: TGTGCCACCAGCAGAGACAGGGACACTGAAGCTTTCTTT. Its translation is CATSRDRDTEAFF.